Each of the 23 T cell receptor beta chains below was sequenced from the same sample in a study of molecular identifiers for immune sequencing clone quantification. A single record per CDR3 protein comes from TCRdb applying MiXCR to the PCR reads. The sample consists of about 54,000 distinct CDR3 sequences, less than 25% of them appearing once. The sequenced sample consisted of naive CD8+ T cells from blood, with Jurkat cell RNA spiked in. Specified subset: FACS-sorted CD8+CD4-CCR7+CD45RA+ naive T cells. These receptors all stem from a human donor in good health. Some libraries in this study had Jurkat cell RNA spiked in.

Notes on this clonotype: A junction boundary mismatches the germline segment, possibly from a read error. The CDR3 reads CACSPRDRGIYEQYF. The CDR3 coding sequence is TGTGCCTGCAGTCCCCGGGACAGGGGGATCTACGAGCAGTACTTC. The V call is TRBV12-3 or TRBV12-4, the J call TRBJ2-7, with 11 bases identical to TRBD1. This CDR3 has 15 residues.

This clonotype was seen many times. V and J are TRBV28 and TRBJ2-7, with D unresolved. CDR1 and CDR2 (germline): MDHEN, SYDVKM. The CDR3 is 15 residues long. Trimming left V 4 bases short and J 2 bases short, with 15 bases between. The CDR3 DNA sequence: TGTGCCAGCAGTTACAGCCCCGGAGCCCCCTACGAGCAGTACTTC. Its protein product is CASSYSPGAPYEQYF.

Concerning this clonotype itself: A single base separates this from a much larger clone, so it may be a read error. This chain links TRBV7-9 with TRBJ1-2; D gene uncertain. There are 14 residues in the CDR3. The germline V gene encodes CDR1 SEHNR and CDR2 FQNEAQ (reference sequence). CDR3 sequence reads: CASSPPTKPYGHTF. The CDR3 bases are TGTGCCAGTTCGCCGCCAACAAAACCCTATGGCCACACCTTC.

In this sample, this clonotype turned up many times. The CDR3 spells CASSLSGANVLTF. DNA for the CDR3: TGTGCCAGCAGTTTATCTGGGGCCAACGTCCTGACTTTC. This sequence joins TRBV27 and TRBJ2-6; D ambiguous. The CDR3 spans 13 residues. The V gene lost 0 bases and the J gene lost 3 bases, with 0 bases spanning the gap. CDR1 is MNHEY and CDR2 is SMNVEV in the germline V gene (reference sequence).

This clonotype has ten or more counts. This chain joins TRBV6-2 or TRBV6-3 and TRBJ1-1; unclear D gene. Trimming stripped 5 bases from V and 4 bases from J, with 5 bases between. CDR3 length equals 11 residues. Germline CDR1 is MNHEY and CDR2 is SVGEGT. CDR3 sequence reads: CASSRSTEAFF. In DNA, the CDR3 is TGTGCCAGCAGTCGGAGCACTGAAGCTTTCTTT.

The V and J genes are TRBV13 and TRBJ2-3; TRBD2 matches 14 bases. J gave up 3 bases and V 4 bases, and 6 bases lay outside the gene matches. The CDR3 contains 17 residues. Germline lookup yields CDR1 PRHDT and CDR2 FYEKMQ (reference sequence). The CDR3 DNA follows: TGTGCCAGCAGCTATGGGACTAGCGGGAGTAGGACAGATACGCAGTATTTT. This gives the protein CASSYGTSGSRTDTQYF.

This clonotype was seen ten or more times. V gene TRBV28 combines with J gene TRBJ2-3, with 8 bases fitting TRBD1. The V gene's germline CDR1 is MDHEN and CDR2 SYDVKM. Trimming cost V 5 bases and J 3 bases; bases outside gene matches: 7. The CDR3 runs 15 residues. The CDR3 nucleotides are TGTGCCAGCAGTCGTACAGGGGGAGGAACAGATACGCAGTATTTT. The encoded protein is CASSRTGGGTDTQYF.

The sample holds many counts of this clonotype. This sequence joins TRBV7-9 and TRBJ2-7; D is undetermined. V was cut by 1 base and J by 2 bases, with 9 bases left in between. CDR1 and CDR2 (germline): SEHNR, FQNEAQ (reference sequence). This CDR3 spans 14 amino acids. This chain's CDR3 is CASSLVGNAYEQYF. CDR3 in DNA: TGTGCCAGCAGCTTAGTTGGCAACGCCTACGAGCAGTACTTC.

A word on this clonotype: A much larger clone sits a single nucleotide away, making a read error possible. The J gene is TRBJ1-5, the V gene TRBV27; D uncertain. V gave up 8 bases and J gave up 4 bases, with 12 bases separating them. Germline CDR1 and CDR2: MNHEY and SMNVEV (reference sequence). The CDR3 length is 13 residues. The CDR3 region is CASGFSGNQPQHF. In DNA form, the CDR3 reads TGTGCCAGCGGCTTCTCAGGTAATCAGCCCCAGCATTTT.

About this clonotype: A single base separates this from a much larger clone, so it may be a read error. The chain is built from TRBV12-3 or TRBV12-4 and TRBJ2-1; D might be TRBD1 (6 bases). CDR3 length: 14 residues. Written as DNA, the CDR3 is TGTGCCAGCAACACGGACAGAGCCTACAATGAGCGGTTCTTC. Its protein is CASNTDRAYNERFF.

This clonotype was counted at least ten times. The chain couples TRBV6-5 to TRBJ2-5; 8 positions match TRBD1. The CDR3 consists of 14 residues. V trimming: 6 bases; J trimming: 5 bases; junction bases outside the gene matches: 8. In germline, CDR1 is MNHEY, CDR2 SVGAGI. The CDR3 loop is CASRLTGDGETQYF. CDR3 nucleotide sequence: TGTGCCAGCAGGTTGACAGGGGATGGCGAGACCCAGTACTTC.

A remark on this clonotype: This may come from a read error, since a much larger clone is one base off. This chain connects TRBV24-1 to TRBJ1-1; a possible D gene is TRBD1 (5 bases). This CDR3 has 13 residues. V gave up 7 bases and J gave up 2 bases, with 10 bases separating them. In germline, CDR1 is KGHDR, CDR2 SFDVKD. In DNA form, the CDR3 reads TGTGCCACCAGAGACAGCCCTAACACTGAAGCTTTCTTT. It codes for CATRDSPNTEAFF.

This clonotype was seen many times. The chain uses TRBV12-3 or TRBV12-4 and TRBJ1-3; tentative D call: TRBD1 (5 bases). CDR3 length: 13 amino acids. The V end lost 5 bases, the J end lost 4 bases, and 9 bases lay between the germline ends. The CDR3 reads CASSKAGGNTIYF. The CDR3 DNA reads TGTGCCAGCAGTAAAGCAGGGGGAAACACCATATATTTT.

This clonotype was counted between two and nine times. The chain joins TRBV3-1 to TRBJ2-3, with TRBD2 matching 7 bases. J was trimmed by 5 bases and V by 1 base; bases with no gene match: 3. In germline, CDR1 is LGHDT, CDR2 YNNKEL (reference sequence). The CDR3 contains 14 residues. The CDR3 coding sequence is TGTGCCAGCAGCCAAGGTCGCGGGGGAGATACGCAGTATTTT. This translates into CASSQGRGGDTQYF.

Many counts were recorded for this clonotype. The chain uses TRBV20-1 and TRBJ2-5, with D unresolved. V shed 5 bases and J shed 4 bases, with 14 bases lying between them. CDR1 DFQATT and CDR2 SNEGSKA come from the germline V gene (reference sequence). CDR3 length: 13 amino acids. Here the CDR3 reads CSASVEISETQYF. The CDR3 nucleotides read TGCAGTGCTTCCGTGGAGATCTCAGAGACCCAGTACTTC.

Many counts were recorded for this clonotype. V gene TRBV5-6 combines with J gene TRBJ2-5, with D perhaps TRBD1 or TRBD2 (6 bases each). The CDR3 runs to 15 residues. V dropped 0 bases and J dropped 5 bases, with 14 bases sitting between them. Germline CDR1 SGHDT, CDR2 YYEEEE. In DNA, the CDR3 is TGTGCCAGCAGCTTGGAAGGGGGGCAGGAGGAGACCCAGTACTTC. Amino acids: CASSLEGGQEETQYF.

In regard to this clonotype: A much larger clone differs from this one at a single base, so this may be a read error. The rearrangement uses TRBV27 and TRBJ1-6; D remains unclear. Germline CDR1 is MNHEY and CDR2 is SMNVEV (reference sequence). This CDR3 contains 14 residues. The CDR3 DNA follows: TGTGCCAGCAGTTTTGCGGGATATAATACACCCCTCCACTTT. Translation gives CASSFAGYNTPLHF.

This clonotype was seen many times. This chain links TRBV7-9 with TRBJ1-4, with D perhaps TRBD1 (6 bases). Trimming took off 5 bases at V and 2 bases at J, with 15 bases between the two ends. Germline CDR1 is SEHNR and CDR2 is FQNEAQ (reference sequence). This CDR3 contains 16 residues. CDR3 in amino acids: CASSLGGGGTNEKLFF. CDR3 bases: TGTGCCAGCAGCCTCGGTGGGGGGGGCACTAATGAAAAACTGTTTTTT.

This clonotype was detected ten times or more. The chain couples TRBV6-1 to TRBJ2-7, with TRBD1 matching 8 bases. V dropped 6 bases and J dropped 6; count of bases not matched to a gene: 4. The germline CDR1 and CDR2 sequences are MNHNS and SASEGT. The CDR3 has 12 residues. CDR3 in DNA: TGTGCCAGCAGCAGGACAGGGACCGAGCAGTACTTC. It encodes CASSRTGTEQYF.

Notes on this clonotype: A read error may be the cause here, since a much bigger clone is one base away. J is TRBJ1-1 and V is TRBV13; no reliable D call. There are 14 residues in the CDR3. CDR1 and CDR2 from the germline V gene are PRHDT and FYEKMQ (reference sequence). The CDR3 sequence is CAGSLVVLGREAFF. DNA for the CDR3: TGTGCCGGCAGCTTAGTAGTTCTGGGCAGAGAAGCTTTCTTT.

This clonotype showed up many times. The chain recombines TRBV4-1 with TRBJ1-1; D perhaps matches TRBD1 (6 bases). Trimming shortened V by 1 base and J by 0 bases, and 24 bases separated the two germline ends. Germline CDR1 is MGHRA and CDR2 is YSYEKL. This CDR3 is built from 20 residues. CDR3: CASSQGYGTRKLEVNTEAFF. CDR3 in DNA: TGCGCCAGCAGCCAAGGATACGGGACACGCAAACTCGAGGTGAACACTGAAGCTTTCTTT.

As concerns this clonotype: The conserved phenylalanine or tryptophan normally closing the CDR3 is absent here, so this likely arose from a read error. This chain joins TRBV28 and TRBJ2-1, with D tentatively TRBD1 (5 bases). CDR1 is MDHEN, CDR2 SYDVKM, per germline. CDR3 length equals 16 residues. V gave up 3 bases and J gave up 6 bases, with 18 bases separating them. CDR3 in amino acids: CASSLGLSLMVNEQFL. The CDR3, as DNA: TGTGCCAGCAGTTTGGGGCTTAGCCTTATGGTCAATGAGCAGTTCCTC.

This clonotype was recorded a few times. Possible read error: a much larger clone is one base away. This chain joins TRBV7-9 and TRBJ2-7; D might be TRBD2 (6 bases). CDR1 is SEHNR and CDR2 is FQNEAQ in the germline V gene (reference sequence). The CDR3 has 16 residues. CDR3 sequence: CAGSLGSGVFSYEQYF. As DNA, the CDR3 is TGTGCCGGCAGCTTAGGGTCGGGAGTCTTCTCCTACGAGCAGTACTTC.